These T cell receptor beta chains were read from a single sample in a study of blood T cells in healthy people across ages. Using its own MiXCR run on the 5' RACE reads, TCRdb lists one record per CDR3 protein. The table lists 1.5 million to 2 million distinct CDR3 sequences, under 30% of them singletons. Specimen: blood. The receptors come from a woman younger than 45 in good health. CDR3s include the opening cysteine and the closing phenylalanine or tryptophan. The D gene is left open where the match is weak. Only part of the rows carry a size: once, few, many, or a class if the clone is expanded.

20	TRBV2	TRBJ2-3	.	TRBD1	TGTGCCAGCAGAGTACCCCGGGACAGGGGGCGTACAACTAGCACAGATACGCAGTATTTT	CASRVPRDRGRTTSTDTQYF
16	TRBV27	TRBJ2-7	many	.	TGTGCCAGCAGTTTATCGGGGATAGGGGGGAGCTACGAGCAGTACTTC	CASSLSGIGGSYEQYF
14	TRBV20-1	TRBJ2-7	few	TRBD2	TGCAGTGCTAGAAAGCGGGAGGGCCCCTACGAGCAGTACTTC	CSARKREGPYEQYF
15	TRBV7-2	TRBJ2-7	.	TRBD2	TGTGCCAGCAGCGGTACCTCTAGCGGCCTTACGGAGCAGTACTTC	CASSGTSSGLTEQYF
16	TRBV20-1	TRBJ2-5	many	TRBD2	TGCAGTGCTAGAGATCTGTCCGCGGGAGGGCCAGAGACCCAGTACTTC	CSARDLSAGGPETQYF
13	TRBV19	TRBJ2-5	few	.	TGTGCCAGTAGTCCAGCTTTTTTGGAGACCCAGTACTTC	CASSPAFLETQYF
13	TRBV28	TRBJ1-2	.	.	TGTGCCAGCAGTTCCCTCTCTGGCTATGGCTACACCTTC	CASSSLSGYGYTF
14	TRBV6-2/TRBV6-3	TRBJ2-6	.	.	TGTGCCAGCGGCACTTCCCCTGGGGCCAACGTCCTGACTTTC	CASGTSPGANVLTF
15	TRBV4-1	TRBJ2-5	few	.	TGCGCCAGCAGCCAAGAGAACGGGGCTCAAGAGACCCAGTACTTC	CASSQENGAQETQYF
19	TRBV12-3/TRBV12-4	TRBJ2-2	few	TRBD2	TGTGCCAGCAGACCGGATCTAGGAATGCGGGAGGGGACGACCGGGGAGCTGTTTTTT	CASRPDLGMREGTTGELFF
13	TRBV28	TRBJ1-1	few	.	TGTGCCTCCCCTAGAGGGGGAAGGCGGTGGGCTTTCTTT	CASPRGGRRWAFF
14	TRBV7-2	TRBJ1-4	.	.	TGTGCCAGCAGCTTAAGTCCTACAGGTTTAGGACTGTTTTTT	CASSLSPTGLGLFF